These T cell receptor beta chains were read from a single sample in a study of cytomegalovirus exposure and HLA in healthy donors. TCRdb keeps only in-frame clones here, not all; method: immunoSEQ multiplex PCR. The sample has 200,000 or so clones; 76% are singletons. The specimen was PBMCs. The receptors derive from a man between 18 and 35 years old in good health and CMV-seronegative. Both conserved end residues are part of each CDR3.

v_call cdr3_aa
TRBV5-4 CASSLRLAGVNEQFF
TRBV7-6 CASRPWTGATEAFF
TRBV13 CASSASVSSYNEQFF
TRBV4-1 CASSQTTGLNEKLFF
TRBV2 CASTLSPAGETQYF
TRBV19 CASSIDRDRGEVQPQHF
TRBV6-1 CASSASGLGANVLTF
TRBV4-1 CASSQDSGQVEPQHF
TRBV28 CASTQGGNEKLFF
TRBV9 CASSVSGTGYNEQFF
TRBV15 CATSSDRGSNQPQHF
TRBV9 CASSVGGPIYGYTF
TRBV28 CASSSPDRNYGYTF
TRBV9 CASSPTERAYEQYF
TRBV5-4 CASRRWLAGKNNEQFF
TRBV12-2 CASRLLAGVYEQYF
TRBV28 CASSLNRYNQPQHF
TRBV7-9 CASSSTGGVYEQYF
TRBV29-1 CSVEDPDRGAYEQYF
TRBV19 CASNPRTMNTEAFF
TRBV2 CASSAPAGIAEAFF
TRBV7-3 CASSLPLAGSEEQYF
TRBV11-3 CASSFGGLTDTQYF
TRBV5-1 CASSLDPGGNTEAFF
TRBV6-6 CASSSGLVWEQYF
TRBV27 CASSKGTSGSYNEQFF
TRBV7-2 CASSLSGLYGYTF
TRBV4-2 CASSHILGQGASYNEQFF
TRBV5-6 CASSPGGFYEQYF
TRBV19 CASTGRERKNEQFF
TRBV7-6 CASSLGDYEQYF
TRBV5-6 CASSPLADTNTGELFF
TRBV30 CAWSVRYDFPNYGYTF
TRBV30 CAWSAPSGRAYEQYF
TRBV7-9 CASSRTSGQYNEQFF